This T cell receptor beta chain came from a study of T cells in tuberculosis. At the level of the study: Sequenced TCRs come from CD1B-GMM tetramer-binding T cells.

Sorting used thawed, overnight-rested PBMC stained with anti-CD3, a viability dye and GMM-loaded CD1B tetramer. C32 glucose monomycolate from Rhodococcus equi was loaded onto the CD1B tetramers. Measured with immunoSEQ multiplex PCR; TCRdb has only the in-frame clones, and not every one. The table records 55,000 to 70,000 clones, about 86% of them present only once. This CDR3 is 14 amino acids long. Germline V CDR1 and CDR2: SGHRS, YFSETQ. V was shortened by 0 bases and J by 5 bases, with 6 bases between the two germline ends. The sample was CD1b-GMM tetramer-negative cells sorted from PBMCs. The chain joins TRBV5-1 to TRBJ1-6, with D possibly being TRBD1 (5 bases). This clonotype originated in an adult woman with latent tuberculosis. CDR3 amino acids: CASSLVTDNSPLHF. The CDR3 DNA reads TGCGCCAGCAGCTTGGTGACAGATAATTCACCCCTCCACTTT.